This TCR beta chain was recovered during a study of T cell responses to AZD1222 COVID-19 vaccine. Study details: Researchers grouped second doses given at about 4 or about 12 weeks into one pool.

CDR3 length: 12 residues. Per germline, CDR1 MDHEN and CDR2 SYDVKM. With 6 bases removed from V and 13 bases from J, the gap between germline ends came to 13 bases. Remarks on this clone: Antigen specificity is unknown.

Notes on the study in general: After two AZD1222 doses, spike-specific TCR breadth and depth rose versus day 0. Variant regions that are unmutated are reportedly the target of nearly half of spike-specific TCRs.

Using immunoSEQ multiplex PCR, the repertoire was profiled, and TCRdb retains in-frame clones only, with some absent. In the table there are 170,000 or so clones, 85% to 95% of which are singletons. This chain joins TRBV28 and TRBJ1-6, with D maybe TRBD1 (5 bases). The TCR was taken from an adult in good health. The specimen comprised peripheral blood, sampled on day 0 of AZD1222 vaccination. CDR3 loop: CASSLPGTPLHF. CDR3 in DNA: TGTGCCAGCAGCCTCCCTGGGACCCCCCTCCACTTT.